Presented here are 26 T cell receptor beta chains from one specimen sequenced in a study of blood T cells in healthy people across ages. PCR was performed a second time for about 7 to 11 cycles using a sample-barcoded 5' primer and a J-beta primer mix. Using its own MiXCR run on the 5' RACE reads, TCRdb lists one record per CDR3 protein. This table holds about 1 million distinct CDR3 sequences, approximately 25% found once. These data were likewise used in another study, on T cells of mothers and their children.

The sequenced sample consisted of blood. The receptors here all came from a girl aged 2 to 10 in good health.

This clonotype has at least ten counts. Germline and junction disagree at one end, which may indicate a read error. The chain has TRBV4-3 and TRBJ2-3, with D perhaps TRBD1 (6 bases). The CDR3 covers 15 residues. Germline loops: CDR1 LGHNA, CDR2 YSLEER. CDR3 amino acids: CASSQVGGGTDTQYF. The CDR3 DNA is TGTGCCAGCAGCCAAGTAGGGGGTGGGACAGATACGCAGTATTTT.

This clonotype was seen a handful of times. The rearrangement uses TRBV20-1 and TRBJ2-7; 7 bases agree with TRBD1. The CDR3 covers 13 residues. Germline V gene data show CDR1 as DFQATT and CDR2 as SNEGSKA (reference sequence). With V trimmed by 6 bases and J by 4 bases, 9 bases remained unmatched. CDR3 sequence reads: CSAKGTVVYEQYF. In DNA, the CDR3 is TGCAGTGCCAAAGGGACAGTTGTATACGAGCAGTACTTC.

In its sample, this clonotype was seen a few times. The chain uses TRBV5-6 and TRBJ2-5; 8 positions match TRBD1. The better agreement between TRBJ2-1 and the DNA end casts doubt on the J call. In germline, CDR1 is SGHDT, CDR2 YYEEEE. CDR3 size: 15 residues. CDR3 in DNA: TGTGCCAGCAGGGATCCCGGGACAGGTATTAATGAGCAGTTCTTC. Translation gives CASRDPGTGINEQFF.

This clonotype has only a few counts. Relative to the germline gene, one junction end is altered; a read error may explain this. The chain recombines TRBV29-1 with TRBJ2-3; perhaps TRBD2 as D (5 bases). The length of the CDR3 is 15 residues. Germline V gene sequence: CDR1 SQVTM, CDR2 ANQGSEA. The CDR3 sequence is CNVDGLTEATDTQYF. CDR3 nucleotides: TGCAACGTTGACGGACTCACAGAGGCGACAGATACGCAGTATTTT.

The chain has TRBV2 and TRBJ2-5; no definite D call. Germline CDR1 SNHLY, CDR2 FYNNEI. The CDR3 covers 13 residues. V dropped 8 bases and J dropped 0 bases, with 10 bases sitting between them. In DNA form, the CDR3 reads TGTGCCAGCCTAGAAGAATACCAAGAGACCCAGTACTTC. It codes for CASLEEYQETQYF.

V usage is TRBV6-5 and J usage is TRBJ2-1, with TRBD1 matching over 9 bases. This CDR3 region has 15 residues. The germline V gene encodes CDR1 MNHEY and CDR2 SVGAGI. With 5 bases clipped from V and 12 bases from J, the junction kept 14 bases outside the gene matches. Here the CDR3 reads CASSPGTGNFLGQFF. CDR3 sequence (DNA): TGTGCCAGCAGTCCCGGGACAGGGAATTTTTTGGGGCAGTTCTTC.

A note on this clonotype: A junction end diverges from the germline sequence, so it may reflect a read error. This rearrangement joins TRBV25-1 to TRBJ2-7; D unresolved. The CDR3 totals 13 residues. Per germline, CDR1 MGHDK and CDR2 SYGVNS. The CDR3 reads CASSEILTYEQYF. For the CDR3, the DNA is TGTGCCAGTAGTGAAATCCTAACCTACGAGCAGTACTTC.

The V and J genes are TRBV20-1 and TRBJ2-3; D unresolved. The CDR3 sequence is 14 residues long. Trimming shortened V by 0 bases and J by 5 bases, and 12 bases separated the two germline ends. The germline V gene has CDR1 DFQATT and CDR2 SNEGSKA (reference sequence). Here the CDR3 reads CSAREELSLDTQYF. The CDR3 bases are TGCAGTGCTAGAGAGGAGTTATCTCTAGATACGCAGTATTTT.

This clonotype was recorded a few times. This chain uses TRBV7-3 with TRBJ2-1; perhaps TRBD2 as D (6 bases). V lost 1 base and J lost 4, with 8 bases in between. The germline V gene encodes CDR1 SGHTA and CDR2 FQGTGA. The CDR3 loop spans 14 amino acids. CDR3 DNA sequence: TGTGCCAGCAGCTTAAGACTAGATTACAATGAGCAGTTCTTC. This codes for CASSLRLDYNEQFF.

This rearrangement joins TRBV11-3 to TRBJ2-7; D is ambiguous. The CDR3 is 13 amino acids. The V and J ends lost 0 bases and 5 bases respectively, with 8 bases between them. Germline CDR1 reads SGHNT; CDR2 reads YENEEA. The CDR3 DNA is TGTGCCAGCAGCTTAGATCTGAAGGACGAGCAGTACTTC. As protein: CASSLDLKDEQYF.

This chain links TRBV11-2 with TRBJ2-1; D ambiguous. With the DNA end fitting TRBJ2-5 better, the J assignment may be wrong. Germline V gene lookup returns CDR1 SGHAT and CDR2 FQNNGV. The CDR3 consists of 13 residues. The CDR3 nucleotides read TGTGCCAGCAACCCCCCATCCGGAGAGACCCAGTACTTC. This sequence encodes CASNPPSGETQYF.

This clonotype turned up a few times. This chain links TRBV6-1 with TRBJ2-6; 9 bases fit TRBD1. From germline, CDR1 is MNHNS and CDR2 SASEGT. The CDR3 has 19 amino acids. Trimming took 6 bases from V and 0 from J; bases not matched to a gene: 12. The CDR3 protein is CASRGHRDRASSGANVLTF. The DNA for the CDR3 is TGTGCCAGCAGGGGGCACCGGGACAGGGCTTCCTCTGGGGCCAACGTCCTGACTTTC.

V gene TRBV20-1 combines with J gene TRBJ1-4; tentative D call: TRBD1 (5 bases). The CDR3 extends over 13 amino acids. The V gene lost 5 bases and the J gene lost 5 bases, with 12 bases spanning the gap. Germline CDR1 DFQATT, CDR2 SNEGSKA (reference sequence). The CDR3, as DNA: TGCAGTGCTCCGGGACCGAAAAATGAAAAACTGTTTTTT. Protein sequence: CSAPGPKNEKLFF.

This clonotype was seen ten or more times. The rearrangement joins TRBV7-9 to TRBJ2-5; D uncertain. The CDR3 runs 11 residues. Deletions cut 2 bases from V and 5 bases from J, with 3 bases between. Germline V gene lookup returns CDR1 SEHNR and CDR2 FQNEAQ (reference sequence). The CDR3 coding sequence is TGTGCCAGCAGCTTATATGAGACCCAGTACTTC. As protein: CASSLYETQYF. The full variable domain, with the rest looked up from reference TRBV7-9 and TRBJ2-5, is DTGVSQNPRHKITKRGQNVTFRCDPISEHNRLYWYRQTLGQGPEFLTYFQNEAQLEKSRLLSDRFSAERPKGSFSTLEIQRTEQGDSAMYLCASSLYETQYFGPGTRLLVL.

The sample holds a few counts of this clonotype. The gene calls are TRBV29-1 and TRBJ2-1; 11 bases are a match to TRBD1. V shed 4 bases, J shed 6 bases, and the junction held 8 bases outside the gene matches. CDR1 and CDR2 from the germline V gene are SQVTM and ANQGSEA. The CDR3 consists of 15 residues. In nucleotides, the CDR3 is TGCAGCGTTGCCAGGACAGGGGGCAAGGTCAATGAGCAGTTCTTC. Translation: CSVARTGGKVNEQFF.

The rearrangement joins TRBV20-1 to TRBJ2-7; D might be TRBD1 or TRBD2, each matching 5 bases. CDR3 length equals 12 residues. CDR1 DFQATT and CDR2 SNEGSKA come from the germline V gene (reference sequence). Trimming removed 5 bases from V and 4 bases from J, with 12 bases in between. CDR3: CSAFQGEYEQYF. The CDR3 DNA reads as TGCAGTGCTTTCCAGGGAGAATACGAGCAGTACTTC.

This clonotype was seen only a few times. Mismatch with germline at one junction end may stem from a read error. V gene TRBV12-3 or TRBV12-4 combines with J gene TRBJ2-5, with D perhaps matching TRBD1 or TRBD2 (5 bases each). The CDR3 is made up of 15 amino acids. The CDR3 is CASSSSGTGREAQYF. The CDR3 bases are TGTGCCAGCAGTTCCTCCGGGACGGGTCGAGAGGCCCAGTACTTC.

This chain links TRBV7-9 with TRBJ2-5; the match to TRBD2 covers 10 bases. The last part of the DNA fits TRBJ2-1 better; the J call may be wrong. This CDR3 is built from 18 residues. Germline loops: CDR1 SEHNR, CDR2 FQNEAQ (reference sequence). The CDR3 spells CASSSFRILAGELHEQFF. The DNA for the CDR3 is TGTGCCAGCAGCTCTTTCAGGATTCTAGCGGGAGAGTTACATGAGCAGTTCTTC.

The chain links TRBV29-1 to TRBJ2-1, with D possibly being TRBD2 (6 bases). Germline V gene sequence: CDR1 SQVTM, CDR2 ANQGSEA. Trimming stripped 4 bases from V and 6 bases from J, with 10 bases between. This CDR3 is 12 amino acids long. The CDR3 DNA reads TGCAGCGTTGTTCGGGAGATCAATGAGCAGTTCTTC. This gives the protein CSVVREINEQFF.

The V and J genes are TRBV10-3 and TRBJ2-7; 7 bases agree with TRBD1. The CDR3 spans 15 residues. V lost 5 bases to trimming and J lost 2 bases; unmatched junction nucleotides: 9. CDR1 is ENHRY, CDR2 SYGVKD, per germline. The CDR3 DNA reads TGTGCCATCAGTCGTGAGGGGACAGCGACCTACGAGCAGTACTTC. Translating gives CAISREGTATYEQYF.

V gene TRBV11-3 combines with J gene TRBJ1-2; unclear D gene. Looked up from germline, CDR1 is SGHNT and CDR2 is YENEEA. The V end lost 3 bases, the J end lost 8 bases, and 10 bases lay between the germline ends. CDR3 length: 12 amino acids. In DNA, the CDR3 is TGTGCCAGCAGCTTTCGAGGTCCAGGCTACACCTTC. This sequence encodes CASSFRGPGYTF.

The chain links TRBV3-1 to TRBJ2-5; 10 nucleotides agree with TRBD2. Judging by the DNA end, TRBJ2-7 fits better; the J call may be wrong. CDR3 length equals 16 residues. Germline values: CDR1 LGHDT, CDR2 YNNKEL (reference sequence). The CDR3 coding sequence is TGTGCCAGCAGCGGATGGACTAGCGGAAACGCCTACGAGCAGTACTTC. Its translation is CASSGWTSGNAYEQYF.

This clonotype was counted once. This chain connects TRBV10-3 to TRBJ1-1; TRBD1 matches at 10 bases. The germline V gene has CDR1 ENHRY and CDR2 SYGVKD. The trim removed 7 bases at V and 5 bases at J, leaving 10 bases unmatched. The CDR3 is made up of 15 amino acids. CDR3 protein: CAINPGQGLGTEAFF. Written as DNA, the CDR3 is TGTGCCATCAATCCGGGACAGGGGCTGGGGACTGAAGCTTTCTTT.

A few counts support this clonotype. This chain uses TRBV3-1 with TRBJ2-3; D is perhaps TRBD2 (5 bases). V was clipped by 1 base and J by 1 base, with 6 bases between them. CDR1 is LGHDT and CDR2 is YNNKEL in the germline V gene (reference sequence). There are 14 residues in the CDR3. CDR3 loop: CASSQVRGTDTQYF. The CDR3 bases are TGTGCCAGCAGCCAAGTGCGGGGCACAGATACGCAGTATTTT.

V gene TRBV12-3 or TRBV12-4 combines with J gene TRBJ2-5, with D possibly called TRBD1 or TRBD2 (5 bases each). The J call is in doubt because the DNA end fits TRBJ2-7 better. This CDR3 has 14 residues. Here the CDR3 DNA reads TGTGCCAGCAGTTTATATCCAGGGAGATACGAGCAGTACTTC. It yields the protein CASSLYPGRYEQYF.

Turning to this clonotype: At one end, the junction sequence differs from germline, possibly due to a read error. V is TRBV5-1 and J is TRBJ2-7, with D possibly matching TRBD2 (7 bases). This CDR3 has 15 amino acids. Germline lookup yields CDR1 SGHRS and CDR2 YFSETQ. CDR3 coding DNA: TGCGCCAGCAGATTGGCCGGGGGGCCTTCCTACGAGCAGTACTTC. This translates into CASRLAGGPSYEQYF.